This paragraph reports one TCR beta chain. The data originate from a study of monozygotic twins with inflammatory bowel disease. One entry per CDR3 protein, without DNA, is what TCRdb gives after re-calling the 5' RACE reads. Its table lists about 450,000 distinct CDR3 sequences. Germline CDR1 is SGHRS and CDR2 is YFSETQ. The CDR3 runs 18 residues. The sample was blood. This rearrangement joins TRBV5-1 to TRBJ2-7; the D call of TRBD1 rests on TCRdb alone, since no DNA is present to check it. The source of this sequence is a human donor with ulcerative colitis or Crohn's disease, or a healthy co-twin of an affected twin (not recorded which). The CDR3: CASSLDSSSGTGGEEQYF.